These 30 T cell receptor beta chains share one sample of origin, sequenced in a study of T cells after yellow fever vaccination. TCRdb re-called the 5' RACE reads with MiXCR, one entry per CDR3 protein. The sample includes more than 350,000 distinct CDR3 sequences, roughly 12% of them seen just once. The specimen was PBMCs, collected on the day of the first yellow fever vaccination. Receptors originate from a man aged 18 to 29 who received the YFV17D yellow fever vaccine.

Only a few counts were recorded for this clonotype. The rearrangement uses TRBV28 and TRBJ2-1; no firm D call. CDR1 is MDHEN, CDR2 SYDVKM, per germline. There are 13 residues in the CDR3. Trimming left V 0 bases short and J 8 bases short, with 8 bases between. Written as DNA, the CDR3 is TGTGCCAGCAGTTTATGGGCCCGGCATGAGCAGTTCTTC. This translates into CASSLWARHEQFF.

This clonotype was detected only a few times. This chain uses TRBV10-2 with TRBJ2-4; weak D call: TRBD1 (5 bases). CDR1 and CDR2 from the germline V gene are WSHSY and SAAADI. Trimming stripped 2 bases from V and 0 bases from J, with 11 bases between. This CDR3 spans 16 amino acids. CDR3 protein: CASSEKGPLAKNIQYF. In DNA, the CDR3 is TGCGCCAGCAGTGAGAAGGGGCCTCTAGCCAAAAACATTCAGTACTTC.

This clonotype was recorded many times. In DNA form, the CDR3 reads TGCAGCACCCAACAGGGTAGAGGAGGCTACACCTTC. This sequence encodes CSTQQGRGGYTF. The J gene is TRBJ1-2, the V gene TRBV29-1, with D tentatively TRBD1 (6 bases). With 8 bases removed from V and 8 bases from J, the gap between germline ends came to 18 bases. The length of the CDR3 is 12 residues. Germline CDR1 reads SQVTM; CDR2 reads ANQGSEA.

The chain couples TRBV12-3 or TRBV12-4 to TRBJ1-4; tentatively, D is TRBD1 (6 bases). Between the trimmed V and J ends, which lost 6 bases and 8 bases, there was a span of 22 bases. The CDR3 has 16 amino acids. The CDR3 loop is CASSPSWAGANEKLFF. CDR3 nucleotide sequence: TGTGCCAGCAGCCCCTCGTGGGCAGGGGCGAACGAAAAACTGTTTTTT.

This chain's CDR3 is CASSQDVLANYGYTF. The CDR3 DNA follows: TGTGCCAGCAGCCAAGACGTGTTGGCGAACTATGGCTACACCTTC. The chain has TRBV4-2 and TRBJ1-2; D remains unclear. The CDR3 sequence is 15 residues long. The germline V gene has CDR1 LGHNA and CDR2 YNFKEQ. The V and J ends lost 0 bases and 2 bases respectively, with 10 bases between them.

This clonotype showed up just a few times. V gene TRBV5-1 combines with J gene TRBJ2-1; D is perhaps TRBD1 (6 bases). The V end was cut by 4 bases, the J end by 7 bases, with 15 bases between. The CDR3 is 14 amino acids. Germline CDR1 is SGHRS and CDR2 is YFSETQ. CDR3 nucleotide sequence: TGCGCCAGCAGCAAGGACAGCCCCCGGAATGAGCAGTTCTTC. Translation: CASSKDSPRNEQFF.

This sequence joins TRBV27 and TRBJ1-1; D unclear. The CDR3 length is 13 residues. Germline V CDR1 and CDR2: MNHEY, SMNVEV (reference sequence). Trimming pared 5 bases from V and 6 bases from J, leaving 13 bases between. CDR3: CASSLNWVSEAFF. In DNA, the CDR3 is TGTGCCAGCAGTCTCAACTGGGTCTCTGAAGCTTTCTTT.

This clonotype was seen just once. V usage is TRBV19 and J usage is TRBJ2-1, with 9 bases that match TRBD2. V lost 4 bases to trimming and J lost 10 bases; unmatched junction nucleotides: 11. This CDR3 is 15 amino acids long. Per the germline V gene, CDR1 is LNHDA and CDR2 is SQIVND (reference sequence). CDR3 DNA: TGTGCCAGTAGTACCTCTAGCGGGGAGCTCGGAGAGCAGTTCTTC. Translating gives CASSTSSGELGEQFF. The full variable domain, completed using reference TRBV19 and TRBJ2-1, is DGGITQSPKYLFRKEGQNVTLSCEQNLNHDAMYWYRQDPGQGLRLIYYSQIVNDFQKGDIAEGYSVSREKKESFPLTVTSAQKNPTAFYLCASSTSSGELGEQFFGPGTRLTVL.

The gene calls are TRBV12-3 or TRBV12-4 and TRBJ1-4; D not certain. The germline V and J ends were trimmed by 3 bases and 7 bases, with 12 bases remaining between them. The CDR3 has 14 residues. CDR3 loop: CASSFSVSFEKLFF. CDR3 in DNA: TGTGCCAGCAGTTTTAGTGTATCATTTGAAAAACTGTTTTTT.

This clonotype has just a few counts. CDR3 in DNA: TGTGCCAGCAGCTTGTCAGACGCAGATACGCAGTATTTT. Its protein is CASSLSDADTQYF. The chain joins TRBV7-2 to TRBJ2-3; D is unresolved. The CDR3 sequence is 13 residues long. CDR1 is SGHTA and CDR2 is FQGNSA in the germline V gene. Trimming shortened V by 3 bases and J by 4 bases, and 8 bases separated the two germline ends. The entire variable domain, with the rest obtained from reference TRBV7-2 and TRBJ2-3, is as follows: GAGVSQSPSNKVTEKGKDVELRCDPISGHTALYWYRQSLGQGLEFLIYFQGNSAPDKSGLPSDRFSAERTGGSVSTLTIQRTQQEDSAVYLCASSLSDADTQYFGPGTRLTVL.

A remark on this clonotype: Just one base apart from a much larger clone, this may be a read error. The genes are TRBV20-1 and TRBJ1-4; weak D call: TRBD1 (5 bases). Germline CDR1 is DFQATT and CDR2 is SNEGSKA (reference sequence). The CDR3 is made up of 16 amino acids. CDR3 amino acids: CSASRQGIGANERLFF. CDR3 DNA sequence: TGCAGTGCTAGCCGGCAGGGAATAGGGGCTAATGAAAGACTGTTTTTT.

This clonotype has more than one count but fewer than ten. The chain uses TRBV12-3 or TRBV12-4 and TRBJ1-2, with D unclear. Trimming removed 6 bases at V and 2 bases at J, with 13 bases between. The CDR3 runs 14 residues. As DNA, the CDR3 is TGTGCCAGCAGCCCGGTGGCAGCCAACTATGGCTACACCTTC. Residues: CASSPVAANYGYTF.

This clonotype occurred a few times. The chain uses TRBV4-2 and TRBJ2-5, with D perhaps matching TRBD1 (6 bases). The CDR3 is made up of 13 amino acids. V was trimmed by 5 bases and J by 6 bases, leaving 13 bases between them. The germline V gene encodes CDR1 LGHNA and CDR2 YNFKEQ. This CDR3 reads CASSTHREQTQYF. The CDR3 DNA reads TGTGCCAGCAGCACCCACAGGGAGCAGACCCAGTACTTC.

DNA of the CDR3: TGTGCCTGGAGTGTATTCTGGGGAAGCAATCAGCCCCAGCATTTT. As protein: CAWSVFWGSNQPQHF. The J gene is TRBJ1-5, the V gene TRBV30; D gene ambiguous. The V end was cut by 0 bases, the J end by 1 base, with 10 bases between. The CDR3 length is 15 residues. Germline CDR1 is GTSNPN and CDR2 is SVGIG (reference sequence).

This clonotype was counted a few times. J is TRBJ1-3 and V is TRBV5-6; D gene unclear. V lost 2 bases and J lost 2, with 5 bases in between. CDR3 length: 13 residues. Germline V lookup: CDR1 SGHDT, CDR2 YYEEEE. The chain's CDR3 is CASSLPTGNTIYF. Here the CDR3 DNA reads TGTGCCAGCAGCTTACCAACTGGAAACACCATATATTTT.

The V call is TRBV28, the J call TRBJ1-2, with D unresolved. The V and J ends lost 2 bases and 2 bases respectively, with 15 bases between them. CDR3 size: 16 residues. Germline V gene lookup returns CDR1 MDHEN and CDR2 SYDVKM. The CDR3 sequence: CASSLPQNGRNYGYTF. CDR3 nucleotide sequence: TGTGCCAGCAGTTTACCCCAAAACGGACGGAACTATGGCTACACCTTC.

This clonotype was counted at least ten times. The rearrangement joins TRBV7-2 to TRBJ2-3; TRBD1 matches 8 bases. The CDR3 is made up of 13 amino acids. V shed 5 bases and J 6 bases; nucleotides not matched to a gene: 4. Germline-derived CDR1 and CDR2 are SGHTA and FQGNSA. The CDR3: CASSDRGSDTQYF. For the CDR3, the DNA is TGTGCCAGCAGCGACAGGGGCTCGGATACGCAGTATTTT.

The rearrangement uses TRBV20-1 and TRBJ2-5; possibly TRBD1 for D (5 bases). V gave up 1 base and J gave up 4 bases, with 13 bases separating them. The CDR3 contains 14 residues. The germline V gene encodes CDR1 DFQATT and CDR2 SNEGSKA (reference sequence). The CDR3 nucleotides read TGCAGTGCTAGAGCTTTGGGGCAGAGAGAGACCCAGTACTTC. It translates to CSARALGQRETQYF.

This clonotype was counted between two and nine times. This chain uses TRBV7-9 with TRBJ2-3; D remains unclear. The CDR3 length is 14 residues. Germline V gives CDR1 SEHNR, CDR2 FQNEAQ (reference sequence). The V end lost 3 bases, the J end lost 5 bases, and 12 bases lay between the germline ends. The CDR3 spells CASSLTAVRDTQYF. The CDR3 DNA follows: TGTGCCAGCAGCTTGACCGCTGTTAGAGATACGCAGTATTTT.

This clonotype was counted many times. At one end the junction does not follow the germline gene, possibly because of a read error. The chain employs TRBV5-1 and TRBJ1-1; 9 nucleotides agree with TRBD1. The CDR3 has 14 residues. CDR1 and CDR2 from the germline V gene are SGHRS and YFSETQ. CDR3 sequence: CASSLQGANTEAFF. The CDR3, as DNA: TGTGCCAGCAGTCTACAGGGGGCGAACACTGAAGCTTTCTTT.

The CDR3 DNA reads as TGCGCCAGCAGCCAAGGGGCTGCCCGCGATACGCAGTATTTT. Its protein product is CASSQGAARDTQYF. This chain joins TRBV4-1 and TRBJ2-3; no clear D gene. V lost 1 base, J lost 6 bases, and 11 bases lay in between. Germline-derived CDR1 and CDR2 are MGHRA and YSYEKL. The CDR3 is 14 residues long.

This clonotype was detected a few times. This chain connects TRBV12-3 or TRBV12-4 to TRBJ2-3, with a possible D match to TRBD1 (5 bases). The CDR3 consists of 15 residues. Trimming took 0 bases from V and 2 from J, leaving 9 bases between them. The CDR3 coding sequence is TGTGCCAGCAGTTTAGCGGGGCGCCCCACAGATACGCAGTATTTT. This translates into CASSLAGRPTDTQYF.

The chain recombines TRBV10-3 with TRBJ2-3, with D uncertain. Trimming removed 6 bases from V and 6 bases from J, with 10 bases in between. CDR3 length: 12 amino acids. The germline CDR1 and CDR2 sequences are ENHRY and SYGVKD. The CDR3 here is CAIRSGPDTQYF. CDR3 in DNA: TGTGCCATCAGGTCCGGACCGGATACGCAGTATTTT.

Ten or more counts support this clonotype. This chain links TRBV5-1 with TRBJ1-1; TRBD1 is a possible D gene (6 bases). V was clipped by 4 bases and J by 4 bases, with 17 bases between them. Per germline, CDR1 SGHRS and CDR2 YFSETQ. This CDR3 has 15 amino acids. The CDR3 bases are TGCGCCAGCAGCGTACCACAGGGAGAGGGCACTGAAGCTTTCTTT. Protein product: CASSVPQGEGTEAFF.

This chain joins TRBV27 and TRBJ2-3; the D call may be TRBD1 or TRBD2 (5 bases each). V lost 3 bases to trimming and J lost 0 bases, with 10 bases between them. This CDR3 has 15 amino acids. CDR1 MNHEY and CDR2 SMNVEV come from the germline V gene (reference sequence). CDR3 sequence (DNA): TGTGCCAGCAGTTTGGGGGTTCTTAGCACAGATACGCAGTATTTT. It codes for CASSLGVLSTDTQYF.

The chain carries TRBV29-1 and TRBJ1-2, with D maybe TRBD1 (5 bases). The CDR3 loop spans 12 amino acids. The V end was cut by 6 bases, the J end by 6 bases, with 14 bases between. CDR1 is SQVTM and CDR2 is ANQGSEA in the germline V gene. For the CDR3, the DNA is TGCAGCGTAGAAAGCGGGGCTGATGGCTACACCTTC. It is translated as CSVESGADGYTF.

There are a few counts of this clonotype. The chain uses TRBV27 and TRBJ1-2; 11 bases map to TRBD1. This CDR3 is built from 15 residues. J was trimmed by 6 bases and V by 3 bases; bases with no gene match: 6. Germline CDR1 and CDR2: MNHEY and SMNVEV (reference sequence). The DNA of the CDR3 is TGTGCCAGCAGTTTCTTAAGGACAGGGGGCGATGGCTACACCTTC. Protein sequence: CASSFLRTGGDGYTF.

This clonotype showed up just a few times. This rearrangement joins TRBV4-1 to TRBJ1-4, with D perhaps matching TRBD1 (6 bases). Trimming took 0 bases from V and 7 from J, leaving 15 bases between them. CDR3 size: 16 residues. CDR1 and CDR2 (germline): MGHRA, YSYEKL. The CDR3 nucleotides are TGCGCCAGCAGCCAAGAGACAGGCCGGGCCAGTGAAAAACTGTTTTTT. Translated, it gives CASSQETGRASEKLFF.

V is TRBV5-4 and J is TRBJ2-1; 7 bases agree with TRBD2. The J segment lost 7 bases and the V segment lost 2 bases, leaving 9 bases of the junction unmatched. The CDR3 is 15 amino acids. CDR1 SGHNT and CDR2 YYREEE come from the germline V gene (reference sequence). CDR3 sequence reads: CASSFGRAGGNEQFF. In nucleotides, the CDR3 is TGTGCCAGCAGCTTCGGGCGGGCCGGGGGGAATGAGCAGTTCTTC.

This clonotype showed up just a few times. This chain links TRBV6-2 or TRBV6-3 with TRBJ2-2, with D uncertain. CDR1 is MNHEY and CDR2 is SVGEGT in the germline V gene. The CDR3 length is 12 residues. Trimming shortened V by 5 bases and J by 8 bases, and 9 bases separated the two germline ends. As DNA, the CDR3 is TGTGCCAGCAGTCCCGACTCGGGGGAGCTGTTTTTT. This translates into CASSPDSGELFF.